A single sample is the source of the 7 T cell receptor beta chains below, sequenced in a study of human T cells and chemical hapten exposure. Time point of the sample: patch test 1, 2 weeks after DPC sensitization. The treatment is: therapeutic diphenylcyclopropenone sensitization with weekly scalp DPC. TCRdb reprocessed the RACE reads via MiXCR and lists one record per CDR3 protein. The profile shows around 300,000 distinct CDR3 sequences, roughly 6.9% of them singletons. Sequences were derived from whole blood, sampled in connection with sensitization to the hapten diphenylcyclopropenone (DPC). The receptors were sampled from a woman aged 18-29 years with alopecia areata. Some clones in this sample may be carry-over from other donors' samples.

In its sample, this clonotype was seen many times. The rearrangement joins TRBV4-3 to TRBJ2-2, with D possibly matching TRBD2 (6 bases). Trimming pared 0 bases from V and 8 bases from J, leaving 19 bases between. From germline, CDR1 is LGHNA and CDR2 YSLEER. The CDR3 spans 17 residues. The CDR3 nucleotides are TGCGCCAGCAGCCAAGAGTGGGGACTCGGAATCCTTGGGGAGCTGTTTTTT. Amino acids: CASSQEWGLGILGELFF.

A few counts support this clonotype. The chain links TRBV5-4 to TRBJ2-3, with TRBD2 identical over 9 bases. This CDR3 spans 15 amino acids. With V trimmed by 8 bases and J by 3 bases, 10 bases remained unmatched. The germline V gene encodes CDR1 SGHNT and CDR2 YYREEE (reference sequence). The CDR3 here is CASRRSGGTTDTQYF. The CDR3 DNA reads TGTGCCAGTAGGAGAAGCGGGGGGACGACAGATACGCAGTATTTT.

Many counts were recorded for this clonotype. The chain uses TRBV7-2 and TRBJ1-1; 10 nucleotides line up with TRBD1. CDR3 size: 14 residues. The trim removed 5 bases at V and 5 bases at J, leaving 5 bases unmatched. The germline gives CDR1 SGHTA, CDR2 FQGNSA. Here the CDR3 reads CASSRDRGPTEAFF. In nucleotides, the CDR3 is TGTGCCAGCAGCCGTGACAGGGGGCCAACTGAAGCTTTCTTT.

The V gene is TRBV4-3, the J gene TRBJ2-3, with a weak D call TRBD2 (6 bases). This CDR3 spans 15 amino acids. V was cut by 3 bases and J by 6 bases, with 16 bases left in between. Per germline, CDR1 LGHNA and CDR2 YSLEER. The CDR3 bases are TGCGCCAGCAGCCAGGAGGGTGGTGCATGGGATACGCAGTATTTT. Encoded protein: CASSQEGGAWDTQYF.

The chain employs TRBV12-3 or TRBV12-4 and TRBJ2-2; D remains unclear. The CDR3 is made up of 13 amino acids. Trimming took off 8 bases at V and 8 bases at J, with 15 bases between the two ends. This chain's CDR3 is CASLLGPTGELFF. The DNA of the CDR3 is TGTGCCAGCCTTCTGGGTCCGACTGGGGAGCTGTTTTTT.

This clonotype has only a few counts. V is TRBV20-1 and J is TRBJ1-1, with TRBD1 matching over 7 bases. Germline V gives CDR1 DFQATT, CDR2 SNEGSKA (reference sequence). V lost 6 bases, J lost 6 bases, and 7 bases stayed unmatched. This CDR3 comprises 12 residues. The CDR3 here is CSAAGGVAEAFF. In nucleotides, the CDR3 is TGCAGTGCCGCAGGGGGGGTCGCTGAAGCTTTCTTT.

This clonotype was detected only a few times. The V and J genes are TRBV28 and TRBJ2-5, with TRBD2 as a possible D gene (7 bases). There are 19 residues in the CDR3. The V and J ends lost 2 bases and 2 bases respectively, with 24 bases between them. Per the germline V gene, CDR1 is MDHEN and CDR2 is SYDVKM. The CDR3 reads CASSLPPAGALWSQETQYF. The CDR3 DNA is TGTGCCAGCAGTTTACCCCCTGCGGGGGCCCTGTGGTCGCAAGAGACCCAGTACTTC.